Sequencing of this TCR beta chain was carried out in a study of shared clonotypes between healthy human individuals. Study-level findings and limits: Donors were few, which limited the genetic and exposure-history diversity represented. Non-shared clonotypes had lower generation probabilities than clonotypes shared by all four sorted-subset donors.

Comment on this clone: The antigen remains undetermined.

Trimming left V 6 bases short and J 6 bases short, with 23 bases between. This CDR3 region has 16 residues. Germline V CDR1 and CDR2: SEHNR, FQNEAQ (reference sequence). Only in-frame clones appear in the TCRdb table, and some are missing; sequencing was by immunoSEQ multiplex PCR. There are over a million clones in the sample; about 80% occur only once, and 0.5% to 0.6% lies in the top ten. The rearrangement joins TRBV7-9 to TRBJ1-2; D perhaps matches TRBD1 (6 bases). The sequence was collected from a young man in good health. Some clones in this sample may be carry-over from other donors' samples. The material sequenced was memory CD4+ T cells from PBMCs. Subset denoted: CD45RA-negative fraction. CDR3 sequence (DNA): TGTGCCAGCAGTTCTGCCGTGGTGGGGGCTGGTAATGGCTACACCTTC. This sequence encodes CASSSAVVGAGNGYTF.